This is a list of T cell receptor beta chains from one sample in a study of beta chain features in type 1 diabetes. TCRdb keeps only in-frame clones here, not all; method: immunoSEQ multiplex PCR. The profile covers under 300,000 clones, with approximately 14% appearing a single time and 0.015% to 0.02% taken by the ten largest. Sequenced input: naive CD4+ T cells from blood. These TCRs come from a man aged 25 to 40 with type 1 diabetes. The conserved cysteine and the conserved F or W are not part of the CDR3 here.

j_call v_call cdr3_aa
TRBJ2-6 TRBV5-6 ASRAGYSGANVLT
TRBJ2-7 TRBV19 ASRRTSGSSYEQY
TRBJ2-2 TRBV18 ASSPLTRGTGELF
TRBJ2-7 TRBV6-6 ASSVRQGADEQY
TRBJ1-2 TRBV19 ASSHNYGYT
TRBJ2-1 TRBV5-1 ASSWGGQGGFNEQF
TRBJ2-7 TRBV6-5 ASSRTVSSYEQY
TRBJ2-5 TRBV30 AWKGGGQETQY
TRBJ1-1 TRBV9 ASSVDLSVTEAF
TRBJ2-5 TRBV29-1 SVDAVLETQY
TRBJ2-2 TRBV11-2 ASSLGGGAGELF
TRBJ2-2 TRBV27 ASSLRGQANTGELF
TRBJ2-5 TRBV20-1 SARTARSQY
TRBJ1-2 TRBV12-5 ASGLGTGFGYT
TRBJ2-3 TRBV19 AARGQGTGTDTQY
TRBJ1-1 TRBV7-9 ASSSSRVEGVMNTEAF
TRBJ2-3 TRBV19 ASRTTSGSTDTQY
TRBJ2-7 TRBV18 ASSLEAPSSYEQY
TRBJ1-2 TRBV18 ASSPRTGGEDGYT
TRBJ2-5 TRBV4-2 ASSQEGGDSDYQETQY
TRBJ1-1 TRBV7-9 ASSLSSWRQGMNTEAF
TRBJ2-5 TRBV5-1 ASSLNTQETQY
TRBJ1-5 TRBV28 ASSLQGAAQH
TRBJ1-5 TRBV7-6 ASSSRYRGGQPQH
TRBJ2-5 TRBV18 ASSPESGLWKETQY
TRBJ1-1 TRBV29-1 SVGALGQGTEAF
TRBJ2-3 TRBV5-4 ASKQGGSADTQY
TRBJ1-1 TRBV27 ASFAYRTARTEAF
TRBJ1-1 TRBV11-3 ASNFGKGGTEAF
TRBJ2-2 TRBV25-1 ASSEYTDREGTGELF
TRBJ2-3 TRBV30 AWSLGLAGYTDTQY
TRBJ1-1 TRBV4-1 ASSHKQTISNTEAF
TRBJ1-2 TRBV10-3 AISESVSGYT
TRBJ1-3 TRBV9 ASSVAGVGNTIY
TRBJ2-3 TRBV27 ATRRRDRGRVTDTQY
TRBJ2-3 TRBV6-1 ASSEGGARDTQY
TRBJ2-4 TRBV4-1 ASSPQGLAGGAKNIQY
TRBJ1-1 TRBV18 ASSPNRDKAF
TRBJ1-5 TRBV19 ASMRGQGNQPQH
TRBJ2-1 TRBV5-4 ASSLDSGRANEQF
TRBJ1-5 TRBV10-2 ASSELGASNQPQH
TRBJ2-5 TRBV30 AWRTSGTETQY
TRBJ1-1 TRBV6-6 ASSSTGGATEAF
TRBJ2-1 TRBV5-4 ASSIRRGVAYNEQF
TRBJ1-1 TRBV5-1 ASSSQTGGNTEAF
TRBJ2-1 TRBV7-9 ASSLALGGGNEQF